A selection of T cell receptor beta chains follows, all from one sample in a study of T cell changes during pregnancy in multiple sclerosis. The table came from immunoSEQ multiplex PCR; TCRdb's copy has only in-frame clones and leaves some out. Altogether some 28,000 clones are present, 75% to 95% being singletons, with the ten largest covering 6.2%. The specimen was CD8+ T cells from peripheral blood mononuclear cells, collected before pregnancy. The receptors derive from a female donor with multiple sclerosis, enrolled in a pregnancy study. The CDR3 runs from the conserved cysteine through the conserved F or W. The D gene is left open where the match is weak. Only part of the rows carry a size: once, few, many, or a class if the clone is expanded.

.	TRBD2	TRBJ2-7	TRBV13	TGTGCCAGCAGCTTAGGCGCGGGGGGCCCGACCTACGAGCAGTACTTC	CASSLGAGGPTYEQYF
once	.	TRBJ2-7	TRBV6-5	TGTGCCAGCAGTTACTCCGGAGAGAGCGAGCAGTACTTC	CASSYSGESEQYF
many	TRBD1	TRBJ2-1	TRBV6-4	TGTGCCAGCAGTGAGGGGACAGGGACCAATGAGCAGTTCTTC	CASSEGTGTNEQFF
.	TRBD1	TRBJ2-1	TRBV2	TGTGCCAGCATCCCCATCGCCCCGACAGGGAATGAGGCCTACAATGAGCAGTTCTTC	CASIPIAPTGNEAYNEQFF
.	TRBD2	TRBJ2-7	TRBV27	TGTGCCAGCAGTTTATGGGTGGCTAGCGGGAATAGGTACGAGCAGTACTTC	CASSLWVASGNRYEQYF
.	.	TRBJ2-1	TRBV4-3	TGCGCCAGCAGCCAAGACACAGGACACAATGAGCAGTTCTTC	CASSQDTGHNEQFF
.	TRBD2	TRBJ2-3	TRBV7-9	TGTGCCAGCAGCTTTCGTACTAGCGAGAGCACAGATACGCAGTATTTT	CASSFRTSESTDTQYF
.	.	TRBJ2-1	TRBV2	TGTGCCAGCAGGGAGGGGCTCATCTTCTTC	CASREGLIFF
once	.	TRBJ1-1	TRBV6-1	TGTGCCAGCAGTCGTTTTGACATGCCGAACACTGAAGCTTTCTTT	CASSRFDMPNTEAFF
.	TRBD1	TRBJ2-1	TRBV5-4	TGTGCCAGCAGCAATCGACAGGGGTCGTACAATGAGCAGTTCTTC	CASSNRQGSYNEQFF
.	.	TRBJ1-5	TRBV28	TGTGCCAGCATTCCCCGACTTAGCAATCAGCCCCAGCATTTT	CASIPRLSNQPQHF
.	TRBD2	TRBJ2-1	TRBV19	TGTGCCAGTAGTATGACCGGGACTAGCGGGAGTGATGAGCAGTTCTTC	CASSMTGTSGSDEQFF
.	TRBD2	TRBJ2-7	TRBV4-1	TGCGCCAGCAGCCAGCTAGCGGGTCGTTACGAGCAGTACTTC	CASSQLAGRYEQYF
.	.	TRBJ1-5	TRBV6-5	TGTGCCAGCAGTTACTCGCGGGCTATCCAGCCCCAGCATTTT	CASSYSRAIQPQHF
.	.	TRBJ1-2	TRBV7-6	TGTGCCAGCAGCTTAGATGGGGGCCACTATGGCTACACCTTC	CASSLDGGHYGYTF
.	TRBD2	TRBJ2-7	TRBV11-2	TGTGCCAGCAGCTTTGCTACTAGCGGGCCTACCTACGAGCAGTACTTC	CASSFATSGPTYEQYF
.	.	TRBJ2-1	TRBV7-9	TGTGCCAGCAGCATAGCCGTCGGTACGGTACGCGACAATGAGCAGTTCTTC	CASSIAVGTVRDNEQFF
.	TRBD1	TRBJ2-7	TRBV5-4	TGTGCCAGCAGCGGACAGGGCTTATCCTACGAACAGTACTTC	CASSGQGLSYEQYF
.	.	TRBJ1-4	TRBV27	TGTGCCAGCAGTATTACAGGGAGTCCTAATGAAAAACTGTTTTTT	CASSITGSPNEKLFF
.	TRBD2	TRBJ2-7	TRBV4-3	TGCGCCAGCAGCCTGCAAAGCGGGGACGCCTACGAGCAGTACTTC	CASSLQSGDAYEQYF
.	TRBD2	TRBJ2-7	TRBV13	TGTGCCAGCAGCTTTGAGCGGGAGGGCCAACAAGAGCAGTACTTC	CASSFEREGQQEQYF
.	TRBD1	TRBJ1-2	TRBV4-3	TGCGCCAGCAGCCAAGATCTTGGGGGCAGGGGGGACTATGGCTACACCTTC	CASSQDLGGRGDYGYTF
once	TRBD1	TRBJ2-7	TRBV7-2	TGTGCCAGCAGCTTATGGGGGACAGGCAAAGACGAGCAGTACTTC	CASSLWGTGKDEQYF
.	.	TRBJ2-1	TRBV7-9	TGTGCCAGCAGACTTAATATCTCTTCCTCCTACAATGAGCAGTTCTTC	CASRLNISSSYNEQFF
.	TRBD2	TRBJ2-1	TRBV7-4	TGTGCCAGCAGCTTAAAGCAACTAGCGGCCTACAATGAGCAGTTCTTC	CASSLKQLAAYNEQFF
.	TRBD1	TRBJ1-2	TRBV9	TGTGCCAGCAGGAACACCGGGACAGGGACTGGCTACACCTTC	CASRNTGTGTGYTF
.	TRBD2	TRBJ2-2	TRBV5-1	TGCGCCAGCAGCAAGACTAGCGGAGACACCGGGGAGCTGTTTTTT	CASSKTSGDTGELFF
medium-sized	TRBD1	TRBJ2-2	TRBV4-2	TGTGCCAGCAGCCCCAGGACAGGGGATGGAAGCGGGGAGCTGTTTTTT	CASSPRTGDGSGELFF